One sample yielded the 10 T cell receptor beta chains listed below, sequenced in a study of neurological immune-mediated disorders. The sample's time point: technical triplicate 1. TCRdb re-analysed the 5' RACE reads in MiXCR, keeping a single row per CDR3 protein. The sample records about 38,000 distinct CDR3 sequences, over 8.5% being singletons. The material sequenced was PBMCs. The receptors derive from a man aged 60 to 69 with HTLV-1-associated myelopathy (HAM/TSP).

This clonotype showed up many times. The rearrangement joins TRBV5-1 to TRBJ1-2, with TRBD1 matching over 9 bases. Germline V gene sequence: CDR1 SGHRS, CDR2 YFSETQ. V shed 0 bases and J 4 bases; nucleotides not matched to a gene: 4. The CDR3 totals 15 residues. CDR3 sequence (DNA): TGCGCCAGCAGCTTGGGGACAGGGGACGCCTATGGCTACACCTTC. This sequence encodes CASSLGTGDAYGYTF.

This clonotype was found many times. CDR3 nucleotide sequence: TGCGCCAGCAGCCTGGAAAACAGGGCCTACGAGCAGTACTTC. Translating gives CASSLENRAYEQYF. The chain recombines TRBV5-1 with TRBJ2-7; D is perhaps TRBD1 (6 bases). CDR1 SGHRS and CDR2 YFSETQ come from the germline V gene. Trimming pared 4 bases from V and 2 bases from J, leaving 13 bases between. This CDR3 region has 14 residues.

The rearrangement uses TRBV5-6 and TRBJ2-1, with unresolved D. The DNA matches TRBJ2-7 better at its end, which makes the J call doubtful. The CDR3 extends over 15 amino acids. In germline, CDR1 is SGHDT, CDR2 YYEEEE. This chain's CDR3 is CASSPGGNTYHEQYF. CDR3 bases: TGTGCCAGCAGCCCGGGCGGCAACACCTACCATGAGCAGTACTTC.

The gene calls are TRBV3-1 and TRBJ2-7; 15 nucleotides match TRBD2. This CDR3 spans 15 amino acids. Germline values: CDR1 LGHDT, CDR2 YNNKEL (reference sequence). V gave up 4 bases and J gave up 4 bases; unmatched junction bases: 2. This CDR3 is CASSRGLAGGYEQYF. As DNA, the CDR3 is TGTGCCAGCAGCCGCGGACTAGCGGGAGGGTACGAGCAGTACTTC.

This clonotype has at least ten counts. This chain uses TRBV18 with TRBJ2-7; 10 bases match TRBD1. Losses at the gene ends were 5 bases for V and 6 bases for J; bases not matched to a gene: 16. CDR3 length equals 17 residues. The germline V gene has CDR1 KGHSH and CDR2 LQKENI. The CDR3 loop reads CASSSVAGTGVGREQYF. DNA of the CDR3: TGTGCCAGCTCATCGGTGGCCGGGACAGGGGTAGGTCGCGAGCAGTACTTC. Full variable domain (missing parts from reference TRBV18 and TRBJ2-7): NAGVMQNPRHLVRRRGQEARLRCSPMKGHSHVYWYRQLPEEGLKFMVYLQKENIIDESGMPKERFSAEFPKEGPSILRIQQVVRGDSAAYFCASSSVAGTGVGREQYFGPGTRLTVT.

This clonotype was recorded many times. The chain has TRBV27 and TRBJ2-6; D ambiguous. V dropped 2 bases and J dropped 1 base, with 6 bases sitting between them. The CDR3 consists of 15 residues. Germline CDR1 reads MNHEY; CDR2 reads SMNVEV (reference sequence). CDR3 sequence (DNA): TGTGCCAGCAGTTTAGGCGGATCTGGGGCCAACGTCCTGACTTTC. Translation: CASSLGGSGANVLTF.

There are many counts of this clonotype. The CDR3 DNA sequence: TGTGCCAGCAAAGTAGGATCGGAAGGCCTGTTTTTT. Its protein is CASKVGSEGLFF. The J gene is TRBJ1-4, the V gene TRBV7-2; D uncertain. The CDR3 sequence is 12 residues long. V was shortened by 7 bases and J by 14 bases, with 17 bases between the two germline ends. The V gene's germline CDR1 is SGHTA and CDR2 FQGNSA.

This clonotype has ten or more counts. V and J are TRBV24-1 and TRBJ2-7; perhaps TRBD2 as D (5 bases). Germline CDR1 KGHDR, CDR2 SFDVKD. Trimming pared 9 bases from V and 0 bases from J, leaving 11 bases between. The CDR3 extends over 13 amino acids. The CDR3 reads CATGLEGSYEQYF. CDR3 nucleotide sequence: TGTGCCACCGGCCTCGAGGGCTCCTACGAGCAGTACTTC.

In this sample, this clonotype turned up many times. This sequence joins TRBV7-6 and TRBJ2-3, with D tentatively TRBD2 (6 bases). The V gene lost 5 bases and the J gene lost 0 bases, with 12 bases spanning the gap. The CDR3 sequence is 15 residues long. Germline V gene sequence: CDR1 SGHVS, CDR2 FNYEAQ. The CDR3 loop is CASSPWGTSTDTQYF. CDR3 nucleotide sequence: TGTGCCAGCAGCCCCTGGGGGACTAGCACAGATACGCAGTATTTT.

This clonotype was detected many times. J is TRBJ1-1 and V is TRBV4-1; D is ambiguous. Germline V CDR1 and CDR2: MGHRA, YSYEKL. Trimming stripped 2 bases from V and 0 bases from J, with 13 bases between. The CDR3 spans 16 residues. This CDR3 is CASSQRPDSMNTEAFF. For the CDR3, the DNA is TGCGCCAGCAGCCAAAGACCAGATTCCATGAACACTGAAGCTTTCTTT.